The T cell receptor beta chain under discussion was sequenced for a study of blood T cells in healthy people across ages. Broader study findings: The long-lived group displayed more naive CD4+ cells, plus higher diversity, than the aged donors did.

The germline V gene has CDR1 SGHVS and CDR2 FNYEAQ. The CDR3 has 12 amino acids. It was with a sample-barcoded 5' primer and a J-beta primer mix that a second PCR of roughly 7 to 12 cycles was run. Each cDNA molecule received a tag from a template-switch adaptor that had 12 random nucleotides. TCRdb called the 5' RACE reads again in MiXCR, with one record for every CDR3 protein. The table lists around 650,000 distinct CDR3 sequences, around two fifths of them singletons. On this clonotype itself: Its antigen is unknown. One end of the junction does not line up with germline, which may come from a read error.

Per sample, at least 5.5 micrograms of total RNA were extracted. Sequenced: blood. The TCR was taken from a man older than 75 in good health. The chain is built from TRBV7-6 and TRBJ2-3, with a tentative D call TRBD2 (5 bases). Written as DNA, the CDR3 is TGTGCCAGCGGCTTAGGCGGGGATACGCAGTATTTT. Encoded protein: CASGLGGDTQYF.